This TCR beta chain was retrieved from a study of T cell responses to AZD1222 COVID-19 vaccine (dated by TCRdb to the early 2020s). In the study overall: AZD1222 recipients given second doses at about 4 weeks or at about 12 weeks were pooled, since spike-specific TCR depth and breadth were not found to differ between the two schedules. A total of 233 trial participants underwent TCR sequencing, of whom approximately 200 had received two doses of AZD1222 and roughly 26 had received two doses of the MenACWY control vaccine. Trial participants were enrolled into age subgroups of 18-55, 56-69 and 70-plus years, which contained 148, 28 and 57 TCR-sequenced participants, respectively.

Overall study results and their limits: In the small 56-69-year group, the increase in depth fell short of significance, most likely because of low power. A significant rise in spike-specific TCR breadth and depth was observed after two AZD1222 doses relative to day 0 and relative to MenACWY recipients. Most participants were white British and females outnumbered males, and the authors suggested that clonal diversity may have been underestimated. The whole spike protein was spanned by vaccine-associated CD4 TCRs, and dominant responses were seen in regions 160-218 and 743-854. Conclusions about previously exposed vaccinees are limited because only six or seven AZD1222 recipients were SARS-CoV-2 seropositive at baseline. Because no samples from the day 14 peak response were available, repertoires could be characterized only after the peak T cell response. Reportedly, close to half of the unique spike-specific TCRs recognized epitopes lying outside the regions that are mutated in the B.1.351 and B.1.1.7 variants.

The CDR3 runs 13 amino acids, cysteine and phenylalanine included. Of all the DNA, just the CDR3 is kept, 39 bases in frame from base 1. V and J lose 6 bases and 1 base, and a span of 9 bases separates them. According to the germline V gene (reference sequence), CDR1 reads PRHDT and CDR2 reads FYEKMQ. A note on this clone: Its antigen is still unknown. Per-base quality was not reported, and no clone a single base away is much larger than it.

The CDR3 regions of human TCRbeta chains were analyzed by immunosequencing. The original methods were these. TCRs in the repertoires were matched against a reference library of SARS-CoV-2-specific TCRs that had been generated with the MIRA antigen-specificity platform. Breadth was defined as the fraction of unique TCRs that were SARS-CoV-2-associated. Depth was defined as the fraction of total T cells that were SARS-CoV-2-associated. Each spike-specific TCR was assigned to its reactive spike region and to a CD4 or CD8 class using the MIRA data. Log10-transformed breadth and depth values were compared by one-way ANOVA with Sidak's multiple comparisons tests. TCRdb took this table from immuneACCESS and kept in-frame rearrangements with V and J called. Such tables lack part of the clones; where checked against another copy, unresolved V genes explain under half of the gap, and the rest is unexplained. V and J calls and clone size are as listed in that table; D and trimming were resolved from the DNA. This sample lists approximately 140,000 clones; more than 85% were detected once. The ten largest clones add up to over 1.1% of the sample.

This specimen's time point label, interpreted: baseline before first vaccination. Vaccinee samples were obtained from the UK trials COV001 and COV002, which included a single-blind randomized controlled phase 2/3 trial of AZD1222 (ChAdOx1 nCoV-19) in healthy adults. For TCRbeta chain sequencing, PBMC samples were collected from trial participants at day 0 and at day 28 after the second dose. Sample: peripheral blood, taken on day 0 of AZD1222 vaccination. This clonotype was obtained from an adult in good health. The chain is encoded by TRBV13 joined to TRBJ1-1, with the D gene call left open. The CDR3 reads CASSRGPNTEAFF. The nucleotide sequence reads as follows: TGTGCCAGCAGTCGAGGGCCGAACACTGAAGCTTTCTTT. With the rest looked up from the reference TRBV13 and TRBJ1-1 genes rather than sequenced, the full variable domain is AAGVIQSPRHLIKEKRETATLKCYPIPRHDTVYWYQQGPGQDPQFLISFYEKMQSDKGSIPDRFSAQQFSDYHSELNMSSLELGDSALYFCASSRGPNTEAFFGQGTRLTVV.